This T cell receptor beta chain was sequenced in a study of molecular identifiers for immune sequencing clone quantification. Across the study: In replicates, the authors split RNA from around 20,000 or 100,000 naive CD8 cells five ways and sequenced four.

Preparation of the bulk TCR libraries relied on previously described methods and listed TCR primers. MiXCR, applied by TCRdb to the PCR reads, yields one record per CDR3 protein. The repertoire holds about 510,000 distinct CDR3 sequences, with approximately 25% as singletons. CDR3 length: 17 residues. The V segment lost 0 bases and the J segment 0 bases; nucleotides outside the gene matches: 1. This clonotype occurred a few times. Naive CD8 T cells were sorted, and the gate applied was CD8+CD4-CCR7+CD45RA+. Source material: naive CD8+ T cells from blood, with Jurkat cell RNA spiked in. The subset was: FACS-sorted CD8+CD4-CCR7+CD45RA+ naive T cells. This sequence originates from a human donor in good health. Some libraries in this study had Jurkat cell RNA spiked in. The rearrangement links TRBV12-3 or TRBV12-4 to TRBJ2-3; 12 bases are a match to TRBD2. CDR3 residues: CASSLAGLAGSTDTQYF. CDR3 in DNA: TGTGCCAGCAGTTTAGCGGGACTAGCGGGCAGCACAGATACGCAGTATTTT.